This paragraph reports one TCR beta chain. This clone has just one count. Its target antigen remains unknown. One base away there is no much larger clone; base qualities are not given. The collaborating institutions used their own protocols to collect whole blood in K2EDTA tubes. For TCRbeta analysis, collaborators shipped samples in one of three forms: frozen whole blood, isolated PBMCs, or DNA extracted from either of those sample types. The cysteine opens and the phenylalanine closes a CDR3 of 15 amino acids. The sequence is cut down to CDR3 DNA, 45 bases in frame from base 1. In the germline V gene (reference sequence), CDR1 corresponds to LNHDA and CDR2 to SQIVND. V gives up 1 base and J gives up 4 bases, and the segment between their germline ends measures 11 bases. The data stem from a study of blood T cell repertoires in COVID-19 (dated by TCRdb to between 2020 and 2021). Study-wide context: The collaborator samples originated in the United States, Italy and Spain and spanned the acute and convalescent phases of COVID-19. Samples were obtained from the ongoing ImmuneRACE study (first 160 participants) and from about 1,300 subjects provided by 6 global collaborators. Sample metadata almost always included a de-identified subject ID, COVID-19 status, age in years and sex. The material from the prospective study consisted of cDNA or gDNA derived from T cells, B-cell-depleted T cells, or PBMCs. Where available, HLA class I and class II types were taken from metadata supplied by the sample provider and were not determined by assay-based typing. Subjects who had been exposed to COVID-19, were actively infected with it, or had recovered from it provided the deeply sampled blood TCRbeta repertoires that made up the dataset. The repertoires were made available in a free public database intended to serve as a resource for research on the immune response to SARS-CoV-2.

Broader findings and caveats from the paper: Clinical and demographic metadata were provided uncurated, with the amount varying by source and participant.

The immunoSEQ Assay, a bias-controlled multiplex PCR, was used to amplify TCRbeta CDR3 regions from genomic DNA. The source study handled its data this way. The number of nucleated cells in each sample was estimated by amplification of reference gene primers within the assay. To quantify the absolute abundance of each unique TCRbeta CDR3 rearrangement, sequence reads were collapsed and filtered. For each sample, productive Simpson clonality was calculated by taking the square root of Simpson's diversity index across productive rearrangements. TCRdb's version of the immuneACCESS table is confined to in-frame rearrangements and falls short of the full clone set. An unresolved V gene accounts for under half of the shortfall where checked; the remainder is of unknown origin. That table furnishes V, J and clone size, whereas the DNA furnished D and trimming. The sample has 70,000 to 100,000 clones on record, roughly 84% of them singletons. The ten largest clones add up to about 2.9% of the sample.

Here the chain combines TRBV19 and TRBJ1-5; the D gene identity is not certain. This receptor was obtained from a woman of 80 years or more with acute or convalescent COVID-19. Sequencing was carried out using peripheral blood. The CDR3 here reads CASSIAGVGNQPQHF. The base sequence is TGTGCCAGTAGTATAGCCGGGGTTGGAAATCAGCCCCAGCATTTT.